Listed here is a single T cell receptor (beta chain). Its antigen remains unknown. The data originate from a study of cytotoxic CD8 clonotypes in ibrutinib-treated CLL. Regarding the study as a whole: Sampling time points were not equivalent between sustained-remission and progressing patients.

V was clipped by 5 bases and J by 1 base, with 11 bases between them. Germline V gene lookup returns CDR1 MNHEY and CDR2 SVGAGI. The CDR3 has 14 amino acids. Clones were sequenced by immunoSEQ multiplex PCR, and TCRdb holds only the in-frame ones, with some missing. The sample lists about 68,000 clones; 75% to 85% were seen once. The sample consisted of PBMCs, taken at disease progression, from a patient treated with ibrutinib. The sequence derives from a human donor with chronic lymphocytic leukemia. The rearrangement links TRBV6-5 to TRBJ2-5; a weak D match, TRBD2 (5 bases). The CDR3 coding sequence is TGTGCCAGCAGTACCGCCCGGGGCCAAGAGACCCAGTACTTC. It translates to CASSTARGQETQYF.